This T cell receptor (beta chain) was profiled in a study of blood T cell repertoires in COVID-19. The overall study: There were acute and convalescent COVID-19 samples, and they came from the United States, Italy and Spain.

Germline V CDR1 and CDR2: SGHTA, FQGNSA. Trimming stripped 1 base from V and 5 bases from J, with 14 bases between. The length of the CDR3 is 15 residues. Here immunoSEQ multiplex PCR was the method, and the copy in TCRdb shows in-frame clones only, minus some. The data show hundreds of thousands of clones, around 90% seen once. The sequence came from a woman in her twenties or thirties with COVID-19, enrolled during active disease. The chain uses TRBV7-2 and TRBJ2-5, with D maybe TRBD1 (5 bases). Sequencing was done on a sample of peripheral blood. In DNA form, the CDR3 reads TGTGCCAGCAGCTTAGGGGGCCCGAGTTTTGAGACCCAGTACTTC. This codes for CASSLGGPSFETQYF.